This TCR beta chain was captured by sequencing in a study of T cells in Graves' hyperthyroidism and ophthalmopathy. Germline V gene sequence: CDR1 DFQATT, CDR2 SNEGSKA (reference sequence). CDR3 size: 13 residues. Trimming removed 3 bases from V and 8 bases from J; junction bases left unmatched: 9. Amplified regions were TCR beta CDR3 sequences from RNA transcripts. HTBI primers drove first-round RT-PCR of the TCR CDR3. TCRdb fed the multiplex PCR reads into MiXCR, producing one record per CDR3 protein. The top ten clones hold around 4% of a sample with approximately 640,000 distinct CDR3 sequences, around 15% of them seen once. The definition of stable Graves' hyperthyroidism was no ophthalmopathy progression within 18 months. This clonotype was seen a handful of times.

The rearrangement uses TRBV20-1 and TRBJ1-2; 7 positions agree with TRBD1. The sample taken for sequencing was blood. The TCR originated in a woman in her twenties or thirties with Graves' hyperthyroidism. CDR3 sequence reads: CSASKNQGGGYTF. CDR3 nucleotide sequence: TGCAGTGCTAGCAAAAACCAGGGGGGAGGCTACACCTTC.